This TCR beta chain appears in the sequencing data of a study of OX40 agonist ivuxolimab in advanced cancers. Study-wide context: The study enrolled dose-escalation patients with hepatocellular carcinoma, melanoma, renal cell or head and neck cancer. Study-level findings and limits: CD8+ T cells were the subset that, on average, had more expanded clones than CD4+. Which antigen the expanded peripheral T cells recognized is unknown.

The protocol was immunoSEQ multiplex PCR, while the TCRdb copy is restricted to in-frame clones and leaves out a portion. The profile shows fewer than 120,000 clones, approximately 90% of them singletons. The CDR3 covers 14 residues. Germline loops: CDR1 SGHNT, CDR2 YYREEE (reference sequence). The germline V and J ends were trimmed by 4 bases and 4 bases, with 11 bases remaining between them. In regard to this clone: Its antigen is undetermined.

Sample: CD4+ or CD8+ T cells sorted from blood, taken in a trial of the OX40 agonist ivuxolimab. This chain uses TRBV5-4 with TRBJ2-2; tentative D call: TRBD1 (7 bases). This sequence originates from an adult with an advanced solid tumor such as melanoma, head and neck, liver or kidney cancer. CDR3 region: CASSTQGGTGELFF. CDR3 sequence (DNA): TGTGCCAGCAGCACTCAGGGGGGCACCGGGGAGCTGTTTTTT.